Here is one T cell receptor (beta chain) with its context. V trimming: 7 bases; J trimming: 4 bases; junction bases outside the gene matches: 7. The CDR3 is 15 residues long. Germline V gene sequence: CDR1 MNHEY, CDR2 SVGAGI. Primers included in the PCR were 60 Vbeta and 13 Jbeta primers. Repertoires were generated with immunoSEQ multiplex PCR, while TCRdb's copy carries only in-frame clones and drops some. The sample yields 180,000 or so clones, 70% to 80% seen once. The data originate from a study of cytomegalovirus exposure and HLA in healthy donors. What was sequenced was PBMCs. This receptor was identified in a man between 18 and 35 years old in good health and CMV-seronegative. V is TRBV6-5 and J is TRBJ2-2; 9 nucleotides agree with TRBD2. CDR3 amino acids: CASIKAGGGTGELFF. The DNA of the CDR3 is TGTGCCAGCATTAAAGCGGGGGGCGGCACCGGGGAGCTGTTTTTT.